A selection of T cell receptor beta chains follows, all from one sample in a study of early stage breast cancer tumors. TCRdb's table, derived via immunoSEQ multiplex PCR, lists solely in-frame clones and lacks some. Altogether 25,000 to 35,000 clones are present, 80% being singletons, with the ten largest covering roughly an eighth. Sequenced input: blood. The source is a person between 55 and 70 years old with breast cancer. The CDR3 runs from the conserved cysteine through the conserved F or W. A D gene is named only where the DNA matches it firmly. The size of a clone is reported for some rows only, either as once, few or many, or as a class for expanded clones.

j_call	d_call	v_call	clone_size	cdr3_aa	cdr3_nt
TRBJ2-3	-	TRBV9	-	CASSVWGGNTDTQYF	TGTGCCAGCAGCGTATGGGGCGGGAACACAGATACGCAGTATTTT
TRBJ2-7	-	TRBV29-1	-	CSVAGNYEQYF	TGCAGCGTAGCAGGGAACTACGAGCAGTACTTC
TRBJ1-1	TRBD1	TRBV5-1	-	CASSLADRGEDTEAFF	TGCGCCAGCAGCTTGGCTGACAGGGGGGAGGACACTGAAGCTTTCTTT
TRBJ1-5	TRBD1	TRBV4-2	-	CASSQDRTGLNQPQHF	TGTGCCAGCAGCCAAGATCGGACAGGCTTAAATCAGCCCCAGCATTTT
TRBJ1-1	TRBD1	TRBV15	-	CATSREGTGGMNTEAFF	TGTGCCACCAGCAGAGAGGGGACAGGGGGGATGAACACTGAAGCTTTCTTT
TRBJ1-1	TRBD1	TRBV12-5	-	CASGLSHRGIAEAFF	TGTGCTAGTGGTTTGTCCCACAGGGGTATTGCTGAAGCTTTCTTT
TRBJ2-1	TRBD2	TRBV29-1	-	CSVDSSGNNEQFF	TGCAGCGTTGATTCTAGCGGGAACAATGAGCAGTTCTTC
TRBJ1-2	TRBD1	TRBV11-3	-	CASSTPGGVIADYTF	TGTGCCAGCAGCACACCAGGGGGCGTGATCGCGGACTACACCTTC
TRBJ2-7	TRBD2	TRBV30	-	CAWELSGGNLGYEQYF	TGTGCCTGGGAGCTCAGCGGGGGGAACTTGGGCTACGAGCAGTACTTC
TRBJ1-3	TRBD1	TRBV5-1	-	CASSPGQGAGNTIYF	TGCGCCAGCAGCCCGGGACAGGGGGCTGGAAACACCATATATTTT
TRBJ2-7	TRBD1	TRBV6-5	once	CASSLRRTGLHEQYF	TGTGCCAGCAGCCTCCGTCGGACAGGTCTCCACGAGCAGTACTTC
TRBJ2-1	TRBD1	TRBV19	-	CASSYWGTGVSSYNEQFF	TGTGCCAGTAGCTATTGGGGGACAGGAGTTAGCTCCTACAATGAGCAGTTCTTC
TRBJ1-1	-	TRBV5-6	-	CASSSGGGLAFF	TGTGCCAGCAGCTCGGGCGGGGGATTGGCTTTCTTT
TRBJ2-5	-	TRBV10-3	-	CAISLTGQETQYF	TGTGCCATCAGTCTCACAGGACAAGAGACCCAGTACTTC
TRBJ2-5	TRBD1	TRBV11-3	once	CASSTRDREWETQYF	TGTGCCAGCAGCACCCGGGACAGGGAATGGGAGACCCAGTACTTC
TRBJ2-2	TRBD1	TRBV5-6	-	CASSLPVGTGGRLGELFF	TGTGCCAGCAGCTTGCCCGTGGGGACAGGCGGCAGATTAGGGGAGCTGTTTTTT
TRBJ2-3	-	TRBV5-6	-	CASSLWLAASTDTQYF	TGTGCCAGCAGCTTGTGGTTAGCGGCAAGCACAGATACGCAGTATTTT
TRBJ1-1	TRBD1	TRBV25-1	-	CANADRVDTEAFF	TGTGCCAACGCCGACAGGGTGGACACTGAAGCTTTCTTT
TRBJ1-1	TRBD1	TRBV5-1	-	CASSSSGTGGRDTEAFF	TGCGCCAGCAGCTCCTCCGGGACAGGGGGAAGGGACACTGAAGCTTTCTTT
TRBJ2-5	-	TRBV9	-	CASRVCGVKETQYF	TGTGCCAGCAGAGTGTGTGGAGTGAAAGAGACCCAGTACTTC
TRBJ1-2	TRBD1	TRBV25-1	-	CASSTGTGVNGYTF	TGTGCCAGCAGTACCGGGACAGGGGTGAATGGCTACACCTTC
TRBJ2-1	-	TRBV7-9	-	CASSLSSGNEQFF	TGTGCCAGCAGCTTATCTAGTGGGAATGAGCAGTTCTTC
TRBJ2-7	-	TRBV28	-	CASSSGQGGYEQYF	TGTGCCAGCAGTTCTGGCCAGGGAGGCTACGAGCAGTACTTC
TRBJ2-7	-	TRBV7-2	-	CASSEGGARHEQYF	TGTGCCAGCAGCGAGGGGGGGGCGCGCCACGAGCAGTACTTC
TRBJ1-2	-	TRBV14	-	CASSQDGQVRGYTF	TGTGCCAGCAGCCAAGATGGGCAGGTTCGGGGCTACACCTTC
TRBJ1-1	TRBD1	TRBV29-1	-	CSVHLRDRAHGTEAFF	TGCAGCGTCCACCTCCGGGACAGGGCCCATGGGACTGAAGCTTTCTTT
TRBJ2-7	-	TRBV5-1	once	CASAGTQGPPSYEQYF	TGCGCCAGCGCGGGGACCCAAGGTCCCCCATCCTACGAGCAGTACTTC
TRBJ1-1	TRBD1	TRBV11-2	-	CASRRPGGLNTEAFF	TGTGCCAGCCGTCGGCCAGGGGGCCTTAACACTGAAGCTTTCTTT
TRBJ2-7	TRBD1	TRBV7-9	-	CASSSPPGQGVEQYF	TGTGCCAGCAGCTCACCCCCGGGACAGGGGGTTGAGCAGTACTTC
TRBJ1-2	-	TRBV7-2	few	CASSPDSNYGYTF	TGTGCCAGCAGCCCCGACAGTAACTATGGCTACACCTTC
TRBJ1-2	-	TRBV19	-	CASAIQQGNYGYTF	TGTGCCAGTGCGATACAACAGGGAAACTATGGCTACACCTTC
TRBJ2-5	TRBD1	TRBV6-5	few	CASREDRGAQETQYF	TGTGCCAGCAGAGAGGACAGGGGCGCTCAAGAGACCCAGTACTTC
TRBJ2-1	-	TRBV6-1	few	CASSVWLVEEQFF	TGTGCCAGCAGTGTTTGGCTAGTAGAGGAGCAGTTCTTC
TRBJ1-1	TRBD1	TRBV18	-	CASLTDRATEAFF	TGTGCCAGCTTAACCGACAGGGCGACTGAAGCTTTCTTT
TRBJ1-1	TRBD1	TRBV15	-	CATSRRRGQGRGTEAFF	TGTGCCACCAGCAGACGCCGGGGACAGGGAAGAGGGACTGAAGCTTTCTTT